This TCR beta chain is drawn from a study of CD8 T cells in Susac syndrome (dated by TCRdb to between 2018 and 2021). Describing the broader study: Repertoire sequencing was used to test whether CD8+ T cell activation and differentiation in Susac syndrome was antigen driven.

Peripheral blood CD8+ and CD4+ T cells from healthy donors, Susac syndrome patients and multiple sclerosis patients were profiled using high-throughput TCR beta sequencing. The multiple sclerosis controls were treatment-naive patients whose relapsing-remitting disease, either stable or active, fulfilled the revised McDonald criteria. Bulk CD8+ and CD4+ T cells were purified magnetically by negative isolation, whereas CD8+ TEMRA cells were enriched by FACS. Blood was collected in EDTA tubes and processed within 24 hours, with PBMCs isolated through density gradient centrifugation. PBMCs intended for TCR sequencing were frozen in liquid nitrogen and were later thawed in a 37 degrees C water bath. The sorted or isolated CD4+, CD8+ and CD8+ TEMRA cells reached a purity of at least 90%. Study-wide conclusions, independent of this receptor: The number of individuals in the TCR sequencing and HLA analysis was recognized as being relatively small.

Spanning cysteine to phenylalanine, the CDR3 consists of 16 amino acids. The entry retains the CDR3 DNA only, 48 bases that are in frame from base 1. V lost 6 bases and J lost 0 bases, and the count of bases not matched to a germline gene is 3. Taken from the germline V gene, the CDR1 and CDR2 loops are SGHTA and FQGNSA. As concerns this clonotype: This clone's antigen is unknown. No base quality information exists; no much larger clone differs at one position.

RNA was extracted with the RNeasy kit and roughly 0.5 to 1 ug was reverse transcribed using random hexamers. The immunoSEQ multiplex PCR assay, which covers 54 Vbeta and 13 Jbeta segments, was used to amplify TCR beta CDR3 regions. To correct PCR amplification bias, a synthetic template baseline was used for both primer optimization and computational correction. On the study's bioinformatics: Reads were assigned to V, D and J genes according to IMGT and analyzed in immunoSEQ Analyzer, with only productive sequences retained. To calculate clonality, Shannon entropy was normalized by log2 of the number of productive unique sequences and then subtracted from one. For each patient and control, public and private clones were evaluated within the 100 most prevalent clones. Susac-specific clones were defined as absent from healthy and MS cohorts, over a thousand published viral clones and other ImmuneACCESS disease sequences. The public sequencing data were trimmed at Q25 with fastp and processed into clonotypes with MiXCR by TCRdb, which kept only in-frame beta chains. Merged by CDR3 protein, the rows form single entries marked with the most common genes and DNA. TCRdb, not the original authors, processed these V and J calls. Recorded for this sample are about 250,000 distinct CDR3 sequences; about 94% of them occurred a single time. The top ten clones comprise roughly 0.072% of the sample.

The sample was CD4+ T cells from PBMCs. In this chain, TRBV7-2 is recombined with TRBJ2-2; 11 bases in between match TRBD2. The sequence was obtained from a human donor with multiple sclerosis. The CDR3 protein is CASSLAGGTNTGELFF. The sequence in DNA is TGTGCCAGCAGTCTAGCGGGAGGCACGAACACCGGGGAGCTGTTTTTT. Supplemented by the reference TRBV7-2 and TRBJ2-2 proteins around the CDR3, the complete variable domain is GAGVSQSPSNKVTEKGKDVELRCDPISGHTALYWYRQSLGQGLEFLIYFQGNSAPDKSGLPSDRFSAERTGGSVSTLTIQRTQQEDSAVYLCASSLAGGTNTGELFFGEGSRLTVL.